This TCR beta chain comes out of a study of T cell repertoires in cytomegalovirus infection. The overall study: HLA-C-restricted CMV epitopes, recently identified, and well-studied HLA-B-restricted ones were used by the study. Public TCR beta signatures were indicative of both CMV infection and a matching HLA type.

TCRdb fed the reads into MiXCR, producing one record per CDR3 protein. The sample consists of roughly 990,000 distinct CDR3 sequences, around 30% of them appearing once. This CDR3 is built from 13 residues. CDR1 is LNHNV and CDR2 is YYDKDF in the germline V gene (reference sequence). V shed 8 bases, J shed 8 bases, and the junction held 7 bases outside the gene matches. Study-wide results and limits: Using cumulative public TCR beta family frequency, the authors identified those who carried CMV together with the relevant HLA.

This clonotype was counted a single time. The antigen is unknown. This specimen was cultured CD8+ T cells from PBMCs, taken from culture after CMV antigen stimulation. The V gene is TRBV15, the J gene TRBJ2-1, with 9 positions matching TRBD1. This clonotype originated in a human donor in good health (CMV status not recorded). Some clones in this sample may be carry-over from other donors' samples. In DNA, the CDR3 is TGTGCCACCGACGGGACAGGGAGCGATGAGCAGTTCTTC. Its protein is CATDGTGSDEQFF.